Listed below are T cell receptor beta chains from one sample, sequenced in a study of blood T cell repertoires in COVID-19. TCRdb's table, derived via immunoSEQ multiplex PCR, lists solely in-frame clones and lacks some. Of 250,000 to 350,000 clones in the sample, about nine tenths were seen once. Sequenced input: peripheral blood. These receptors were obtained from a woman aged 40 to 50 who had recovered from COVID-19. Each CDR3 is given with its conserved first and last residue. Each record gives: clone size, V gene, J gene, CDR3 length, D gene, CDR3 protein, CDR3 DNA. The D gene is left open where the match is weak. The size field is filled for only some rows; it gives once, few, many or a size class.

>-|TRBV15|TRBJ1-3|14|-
CATRTRDTGNTIYF
TGTGCCACCAGAACCCGGGATACTGGAAACACCATATATTTT
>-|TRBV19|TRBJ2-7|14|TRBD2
CASSEGLEGYEQYF
TGTGCCAGTAGCGAGGGACTAGAGGGCTACGAGCAGTACTTC
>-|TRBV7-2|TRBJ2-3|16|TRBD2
CASSLVLAGGTDTQYF
TGTGCCAGCAGCTTAGTCCTAGCGGGAGGGACAGATACGCAGTATTTT
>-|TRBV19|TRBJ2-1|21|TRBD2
CASSIPGTSGRAGSAYNEQFF
TGTGCCAGTAGTATCCCTGGGACTAGCGGGAGGGCCGGTAGCGCCTACAATGAGCAGTTCTTC
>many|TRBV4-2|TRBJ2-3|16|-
CASSPRTSSDTDTQYF
TGTGCCAGCAGCCCCAGGACTTCCTCAGACACAGATACGCAGTATTTT
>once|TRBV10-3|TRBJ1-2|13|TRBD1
CAISTTGGGGYTF
TGTGCCATCAGCACCACAGGGGGCGGAGGCTACACCTTC
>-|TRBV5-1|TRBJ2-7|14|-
CASRDGTFSYEQYF
TGCGCCAGTAGAGACGGGACTTTCTCCTACGAGCAGTACTTC
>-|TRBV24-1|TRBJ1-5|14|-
CATSDPGSGQPQHF
TGTGCCACCAGTGATCCAGGGTCTGGTCAGCCCCAGCATTTT
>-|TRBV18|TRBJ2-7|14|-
CASSGTGISYEQYF
TGTGCCAGCTCAGGCACAGGGATCTCCTACGAGCAGTACTTC
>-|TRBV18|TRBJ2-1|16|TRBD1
CASSPEATGGIGEQFF
TGTGCCAGCTCACCAGAGGCTACAGGGGGTATTGGCGAGCAGTTCTTC
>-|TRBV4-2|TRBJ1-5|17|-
CASSATPGDVENQPQHF
TGTGCCAGCAGCGCTACTCCAGGGGATGTGGAAAATCAGCCCCAGCATTTT
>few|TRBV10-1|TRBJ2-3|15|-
CASSEGPSVTDTQYF
TGCGCCAGCAGTGAGGGGCCCTCCGTCACAGATACGCAGTATTTT
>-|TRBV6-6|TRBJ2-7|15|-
CASTPLGGFDHEQYF
TGTGCCAGCACCCCGCTTGGGGGCTTTGACCACGAGCAGTACTTC
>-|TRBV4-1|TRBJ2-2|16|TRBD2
CASSPGLAGAGGELFF
TGCGCCAGCAGCCCTGGACTAGCGGGAGCCGGCGGGGAGCTGTTTTTT
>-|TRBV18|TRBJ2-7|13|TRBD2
CASSPSGKHEQYF
TGTGCCAGCTCACCAAGCGGGAAGCACGAGCAGTACTTC
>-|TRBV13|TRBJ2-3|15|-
CASSWGAPAPDTQYF
TGTGCCAGCAGCTGGGGAGCGCCCGCCCCAGATACGCAGTATTTT
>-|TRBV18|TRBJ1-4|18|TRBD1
CASSLNSGQGASNEKLFF
TGTGCCAGCTCACTTAATTCGGGACAGGGGGCATCAAATGAAAAACTGTTTTTT
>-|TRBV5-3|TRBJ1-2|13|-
CARSWWGRVSYTF
TGTGCCAGAAGCTGGTGGGGCAGAGTTAGCTACACCTTC
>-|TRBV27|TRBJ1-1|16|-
CASILRVGLMNTEAFF
TGTGCCAGCATCCTAAGGGTGGGACTCATGAACACTGAAGCTTTCTTT
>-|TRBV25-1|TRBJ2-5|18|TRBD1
CASSDGWLQGVPQETQYF
TGTGCCAGCAGTGACGGTTGGTTACAGGGGGTGCCGCAAGAGACCCAGTACTTC
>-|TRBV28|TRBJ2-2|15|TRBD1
CASSGFQGATGELFF
TGTGCCAGCAGTGGGTTTCAGGGGGCAACGGGGGAGCTGTTTTTT
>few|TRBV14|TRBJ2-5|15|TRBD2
CASSQAGTSKETQYF
TGTGCCAGCAGCCAAGCCGGGACTAGCAAAGAGACCCAGTACTTC
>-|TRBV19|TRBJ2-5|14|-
CASSIGQTQETQYF
TGTGCCAGTAGTATAGGCCAGACTCAAGAGACCCAGTACTTC
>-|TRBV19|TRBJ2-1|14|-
CASSLAPAYNEQFF
TGTGCCAGTAGTCTGGCTCCCGCTTACAATGAGCAGTTCTTC
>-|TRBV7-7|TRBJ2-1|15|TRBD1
CASSEGDSSNNEQFF
TGTGCTAGCAGCGAGGGGGACAGCTCCAACAATGAGCAGTTCTTC
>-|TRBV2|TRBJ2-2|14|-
CASSVHRENGELFF
TGTGCCAGCAGTGTCCACAGGGAAAACGGGGAGCTGTTTTTT
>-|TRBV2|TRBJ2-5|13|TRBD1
CASFDWDRETQYF
TGTGCCAGCTTCGACTGGGACAGGGAGACCCAGTACTTC
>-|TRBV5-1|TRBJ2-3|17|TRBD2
CASSLARAGGVADTQYF
TGCGCCAGCAGCTTGGCCCGAGCGGGAGGGGTGGCAGATACGCAGTATTTT
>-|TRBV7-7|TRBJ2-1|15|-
CASSALGSSYNEQFF
TGTGCTAGCAGCGCCCTGGGGAGCTCCTACAATGAGCAGTTCTTC
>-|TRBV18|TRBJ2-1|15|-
CASSPPGENLNGQFF
TGTGCCAGCTCCCCCCCCGGTGAAAACCTAAATGGGCAGTTCTTC
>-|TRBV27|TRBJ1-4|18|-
CASSLSGFGTSSTEKLFF
TGTGCCAGCAGTTTATCGGGATTCGGGACATCTTCTACGGAAAAACTGTTTTTT
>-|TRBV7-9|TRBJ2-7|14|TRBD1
CASSLTTGANEQYF
TGTGCCAGCAGCTTAACGACAGGGGCCAACGAGCAGTACTTC
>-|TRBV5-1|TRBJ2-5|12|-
CASSLAGETQYF
TGCGCCAGCAGCTTGGCAGGAGAGACCCAGTACTTC
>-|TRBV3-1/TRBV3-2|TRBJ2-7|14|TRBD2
CASSQSRTRYEQYF
TGTGCCAGCAGCCAATCAAGGACTAGGTACGAGCAGTACTTC
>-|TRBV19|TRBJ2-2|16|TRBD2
CATQRLADANTGELFF
TGTGCCACCCAAAGGCTAGCGGACGCGAACACCGGGGAGCTGTTTTTT
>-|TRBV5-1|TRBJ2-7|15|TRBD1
CASSITGTEYYEQYF
TGCGCCAGCAGCATAACCGGGACAGAATACTACGAGCAGTACTTC
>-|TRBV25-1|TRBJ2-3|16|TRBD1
CASSEGGTGITDTQYF
TGTGCCAGCAGTGAAGGGGGGACAGGGATTACAGATACGCAGTATTTT
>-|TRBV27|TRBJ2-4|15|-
CASSPLGGAKNIQYF
TGTGCCAGCAGTCCACTGGGAGGAGCCAAAAACATTCAGTACTTC
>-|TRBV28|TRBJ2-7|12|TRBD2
CASSLRGGEQYF
TGTGCCAGCAGTTTACGCGGGGGTGAGCAGTACTTC
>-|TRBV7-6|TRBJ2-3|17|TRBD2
CASSRDRAGFSTDTQYF
TGTGCCAGCAGCCGCGATCGAGCGGGGTTTAGCACAGATACGCAGTATTTT
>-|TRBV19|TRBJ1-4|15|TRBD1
CASSMHRDREEKLFF
TGTGCCAGTAGTATGCACCGGGACAGGGAAGAAAAACTGTTTTTT
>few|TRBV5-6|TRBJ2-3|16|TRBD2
CASSLFQREGSDTQYF
TGTGCCAGCAGCTTGTTCCAGCGGGAGGGTTCAGATACGCAGTATTTT
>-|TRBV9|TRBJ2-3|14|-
CASSVSGSTDTQYF
TGTGCCAGCAGCGTTAGCGGTAGCACAGATACGCAGTATTTT
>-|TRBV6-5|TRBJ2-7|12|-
CASSFGPYEQYF
TGTGCCAGCAGTTTCGGTCCCTACGAGCAGTACTTC
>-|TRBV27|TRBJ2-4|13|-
CASSLSGDRVQYF
TGTGCCAGCAGTTTGTCCGGGGATCGGGTTCAGTACTTC